The 28 T cell receptor beta chains listed next were all sequenced from one sample in a study of T-cell reconstitution after alpha-beta-depleted transplantation in children. Construction of the TCRbeta library involved unique molecular identifiers. Using its own MiXCR run on the PCR reads, TCRdb lists one record per CDR3 protein. The sample carries some 550,000 distinct CDR3 sequences, 23% recorded once. Here the sequenced sample was PBMCs, mostly from graft donor cells, taken 360 days after TCRalphabeta/CD19-depleted stem cell transplant. These receptors all come from a boy under three years old who had a stem cell transplant for acute myeloid leukemia, so the T cells may come from the graft donor.

Note on this clonotype: An end of the junction does not agree with germline; a read error may underlie this. In DNA form, the CDR3 reads TGTGCCAGCAGCTTACCTAGGAACGCCGGGGAGCTGTTTTTT. Its protein product is CASSLPRNAGELFF. The chain joins TRBV7-6 to TRBJ2-2; D unresolved. CDR1 and CDR2 (germline): SGHVS, FNYEAQ. This CDR3 region has 14 residues. Full variable domain (remainder filled in from reference TRBV7-6 and TRBJ2-2): GAGVSQSPRYKVTKRGQDVALRCDPISGHVSLYWYRQALGQGPEFLTYFNYEAQQDKSGLPNDRFSAERPEGSISTLTIQRTEQRDSAMYRCASSLPRNAGELFFGEGSRLTVL.

This clonotype was picked up a small number of times. The chain has TRBV12-3 or TRBV12-4 and TRBJ1-5, with 7 bases that match TRBD1. This CDR3 region has 16 residues. V trimming: 1 base; J trimming: 2 bases; junction bases outside the gene matches: 5. CDR3 amino acids: CASSLETGNGNQPQHF. CDR3 bases: TGTGCCAGCAGTTTAGAGACAGGGAATGGCAATCAGCCCCAGCATTTT.

The chain couples TRBV4-2 to TRBJ2-7; a weak D match, TRBD1 (5 bases). This CDR3 contains 16 residues. Germline V gene sequence: CDR1 LGHNA, CDR2 YNFKEQ. V was pared by 0 bases and J by 5 bases, with 17 bases between. The CDR3 DNA reads as TGTGCCAGCAGCCAAGAAGGAAGAGACATGGGGCACGAGCAGTACGTC. This encodes CASSQEGRDMGHEQYV.

The chain combines TRBV20-1 with TRBJ2-1; 9 bases fit TRBD2. The CDR3 sequence is 14 residues long. Germline-derived CDR1 and CDR2 are DFQATT and SNEGSKA (reference sequence). The V gene end was trimmed by 3 bases and the J gene end by 4 bases; junction bases not matched to a gene: 4. This CDR3 is CSASASGDYNEQFF. The DNA for the CDR3 is TGCAGTGCTAGTGCTAGCGGGGATTACAATGAGCAGTTCTTC.

This clonotype was counted at least ten times. The rearrangement links TRBV12-3 or TRBV12-4 to TRBJ1-4, with 8 nucleotides matching TRBD1. This CDR3 contains 15 residues. Trimming took 1 base from V and 8 from J; bases not matched to a gene: 6. The CDR3 region has the DNA TGTGCCAGCAGTTTAGGGCCCGGGACAGGAGAAAAACTGTTTTTT. Translated: CASSLGPGTGEKLFF.

Many counts were recorded for this clonotype. This sequence joins TRBV7-8 and TRBJ2-2; 8 nucleotides align to TRBD1. From germline, CDR1 is SGHVS and CDR2 FQNEAQ. The CDR3 is made up of 16 amino acids. J gave up 5 bases and V 5 bases, and 10 bases lay outside the gene matches. CDR3 region: CASSAPGTGNTGELFF. The CDR3 DNA sequence: TGTGCCAGCAGCGCCCCCGGGACAGGAAATACCGGGGAGCTGTTTTTT.

Ten or more counts support this clonotype. The genes are TRBV20-1 and TRBJ2-1, with 15 bases lining up with TRBD2. The CDR3 spans 16 residues. With 4 bases clipped from V and 8 bases from J, the junction kept 9 bases outside the gene matches. CDR1 DFQATT and CDR2 SNEGSKA come from the germline V gene (reference sequence). CDR3 region: CSAKLGTSGGRDEQFF. The CDR3 nucleotides read TGCAGTGCTAAACTTGGGACTAGCGGGGGGAGGGATGAGCAGTTCTTC.

This clonotype was seen only a few times. The rearrangement links TRBV21-1 to TRBJ2-7; the D call in the table, TRBD2, was not verified against the DNA. TRBV21-1 is a documented pseudogene. The CDR3 contains 14 residues. CDR3 coding DNA: TGTGCCAGCGGGCTAGCGGGGGACTCCTACGAGCAGTACTTC. The encoded protein is CASGLAGDSYEQYF.

Many counts were recorded for this clonotype. The gene calls are TRBV7-7 and TRBJ2-5; D might be TRBD1 (5 bases). Germline CDR1 is SSHAT and CDR2 is FNYEAQ (reference sequence). Trimming left V 0 bases short and J 4 bases short, with 15 bases between. This CDR3 has 16 residues. CDR3 sequence: CASSLAPDIRGETQYF. CDR3 DNA: TGTGCCAGCAGCTTAGCGCCGGACATTCGAGGAGAGACCCAGTACTTC. Based on the CDR3 plus reference TRBV7-7 and TRBJ2-5, the full variable domain is GAGVSQSPRYKVTKRGQDVTLRCDPISSHATLYWYQQALGQGPEFLTYFNYEAQPDKSGLPSDRFSAERPEGSISTLTIQRTEQRDSAMYRCASSLAPDIRGETQYFGPGTRLLVL.

The CDR3 loop reads CASSPRTSGGDTQYF. The CDR3 nucleotides are TGTGCCAGCAGCCCGCGGACTAGCGGGGGAGATACGCAGTATTTT. The chain combines TRBV13 with TRBJ2-3; 13 nucleotides align to TRBD2. The trim removed 5 bases at V and 5 bases at J, leaving 4 bases unmatched. CDR3 length: 15 amino acids. The germline V gene encodes CDR1 PRHDT and CDR2 FYEKMQ (reference sequence).

The rearrangement joins TRBV5-1 to TRBJ2-7; D may correspond to TRBD1 or TRBD2 (6 bases each). V was pared by 4 bases and J by 4 bases, with 15 bases between. Germline CDR1 is SGHRS and CDR2 is YFSETQ. The CDR3 runs 14 residues. CDR3 amino acids: CASSPGWGAYEQYV. The CDR3, as DNA: TGCGCCAGCAGCCCGGGCTGGGGGGCTTACGAGCAGTACGTC.

This clonotype occurred a few times. The rearrangement uses TRBV6-2 or TRBV6-3 and TRBJ2-7, with 10 bases that match TRBD1. This CDR3 spans 16 amino acids. Germline V gene data show CDR1 as MNHEY and CDR2 as SVGEGT. V shed 4 bases, J shed 5 bases, and the junction held 11 bases outside the gene matches. The DNA for the CDR3 is TGTGCCAGCAGTTTCCGACCGGGACAGGGGCTCGACGAGCAGTACTTC. This encodes CASSFRPGQGLDEQYF.

The sample holds many counts of this clonotype. V is TRBV27 and J is TRBJ2-3, with 8 bases identical to TRBD1. With 5 bases clipped from V and 1 base from J, the junction kept 2 bases outside the gene matches. Germline V CDR1 and CDR2: MNHEY, SMNVEV (reference sequence). This CDR3 region has 14 residues. CDR3 in DNA: TGTGCCAGCAGTCCGACAGGGGGCACAGATACGCAGTATTTT. Translating it yields CASSPTGGTDTQYF.

There are a few counts of this clonotype. The rearrangement links TRBV4-3 to TRBJ2-6; D may be TRBD1 (6 bases). V lost 0 bases to trimming and J lost 2 bases, with 17 bases between them. The CDR3 spans 19 residues. The V gene's germline CDR1 is LGHNA and CDR2 YSLEER. The CDR3, as DNA: TGCGCCAGCAGCCAAGACACCGGGCTTAACAGGGCTGGGGCCAACGTCCTGACTTTC. It codes for CASSQDTGLNRAGANVLTF.

Only a few counts were recorded for this clonotype. V is TRBV6-1 and J is TRBJ1-1; 7 bases align to TRBD1. With 7 bases clipped from V and 0 bases from J, the junction kept 5 bases outside the gene matches. This CDR3 has 14 amino acids. Germline CDR1 is MNHNS and CDR2 is SASEGT. CDR3 in amino acids: CASIRQGVNTEAFF. The DNA for the CDR3 is TGTGCCAGCATCCGCCAGGGGGTGAACACTGAAGCTTTCTTT.

V usage is TRBV11-2 and J usage is TRBJ2-2; tentatively, D is TRBD1 (6 bases). Germline V CDR1 and CDR2: SGHAT, FQNNGV. The CDR3 extends over 14 amino acids. V was pared by 4 bases and J by 4 bases, with 10 bases between. CDR3 nucleotide sequence: TGTGCCAGCAGCTACGGACAGTCCACCGGGGAGCTGTTTTTT. This translates into CASSYGQSTGELFF.

This clonotype was counted ten times or more. The chain combines TRBV4-1 with TRBJ2-1, with D possibly being TRBD1 or TRBD2 (6 bases each). The germline CDR1 and CDR2 sequences are MGHRA and YSYEKL. The CDR3 sequence is 17 residues long. Between the trimmed V and J ends, which lost 0 bases and 4 bases, there was a span of 16 bases. CDR3 coding DNA: TGCGCCAGCAGCCAAGATTCGTGGGGGGCAGGGTACAATGAGCAGTTCTTC. Amino acid sequence: CASSQDSWGAGYNEQFF.

This chain links TRBV20-1 with TRBJ1-3, with no clear D. The germline V gene encodes CDR1 DFQATT and CDR2 SNEGSKA (reference sequence). Trimming took 1 base from V and 0 from J, leaving 10 bases between them. The CDR3 extends over 15 amino acids. CDR3 in DNA: TGCAGTGCTAGAGTAGACGGAACCTCTGGAAACACCATATATTTT. It yields the protein CSARVDGTSGNTIYF.

The CDR3 DNA follows: TGCAGTGCCAGCTGGGACGGGGCAACTAATGAAAAACTGTTTTTT. Residues: CSASWDGATNEKLFF. The chain joins TRBV20-1 to TRBJ1-4, with a tentative D call TRBD1 (5 bases). This CDR3 comprises 15 residues. V was trimmed by 6 bases and J by 0 bases, leaving 14 bases between them. Germline CDR1 DFQATT, CDR2 SNEGSKA (reference sequence).

The rearrangement uses TRBV6-5 and TRBJ2-1; 11 bases agree with TRBD2. V was pared by 6 bases and J by 6 bases, with 4 bases of the junction left unmatched. Germline-derived CDR1 and CDR2 are MNHEY and SVGAGI. The CDR3 is 14 residues long. The CDR3 region has the DNA TGTGCCAGCAGACGAACTAGCGGGGGCAATGAGCAGTTCTTC. Translating gives CASRRTSGGNEQFF.

A few counts support this clonotype. This chain joins TRBV6-6 and TRBJ2-5; TRBD2 is a possible D gene (5 bases). The germline V and J ends were trimmed by 2 bases and 4 bases, with 8 bases remaining between them. The CDR3 covers 13 residues. CDR1 and CDR2 from the germline V gene are MNHNY and SVGAGI (reference sequence). The CDR3, as DNA: TGTGCCAGCAGTTACGAGGGTCCAGAGACCCAGTACTTC. Protein: CASSYEGPETQYF.

This clonotype came up many times. CDR3 sequence reads: CASSWGQAYEQYF. CDR3 in DNA: TGTGCCAGCAGCTGGGGACAGGCCTACGAGCAGTACTTC. The rearrangement links TRBV3-1 to TRBJ2-7; 8 positions match TRBD1. Losses at the gene ends were 5 bases for V and 2 bases for J; bases not matched to a gene: 2. CDR3 size: 13 residues. CDR1 and CDR2 (germline): LGHDT, YNNKEL (reference sequence).

This clonotype came up many times. This CDR3 is CASSPLGQLQAFF. CDR3 coding DNA: TGTGCCAGCAGCCCGCTCGGACAACTGCAAGCTTTCTTT. The chain combines TRBV3-1 with TRBJ1-1; D perhaps matches TRBD1 (5 bases). CDR1 is LGHDT, CDR2 YNNKEL, per germline (reference sequence). Trimming pared 4 bases from V and 9 bases from J, leaving 15 bases between. The CDR3 totals 13 residues. The full variable domain, rest sourced from reference TRBV3-1 and TRBJ1-1, is DTAVSQTPKYLVTQMGNDKSIKCEQNLGHDTMYWYKQDSKKFLKIMFSYNNKELIINETVPNRFSPKSPDKAHLNLHINSLELGDSAVYFCASSPLGQLQAFFGQGTRLTVV.

The CDR3 DNA sequence: TGTGCCAGCAGCCCGTTGGGAAGGGGGTACGAGCAGTACTTC. It translates to CASSPLGRGYEQYF. This sequence joins TRBV7-6 and TRBJ2-7; possible D gene TRBD1, 6 bases. The CDR3 loop spans 14 amino acids. V was cut by 5 bases and J by 4 bases, with 15 bases left in between. The germline V gene has CDR1 SGHVS and CDR2 FNYEAQ.

Here the CDR3 reads CASSLSRAVETQYF. The CDR3 region has the DNA TGTGCCAGCAGCTTAAGTAGGGCGGTGGAGACCCAGTACTTC. The chain recombines TRBV7-7 with TRBJ2-5; no definite D call. V dropped 2 bases and J dropped 5 bases, with 12 bases sitting between them. This CDR3 has 14 residues. Germline V gives CDR1 SSHAT, CDR2 FNYEAQ (reference sequence). Full variable domain (outside the CDR3, taken from reference TRBV7-7 and TRBJ2-5): GAGVSQSPRYKVTKRGQDVTLRCDPISSHATLYWYQQALGQGPEFLTYFNYEAQPDKSGLPSDRFSAERPEGSISTLTIQRTEQRDSAMYRCASSLSRAVETQYFGPGTRLLVL.

The sample holds many counts of this clonotype. V and J are TRBV5-1 and TRBJ2-1, with 9 bases matching TRBD2. After removal of 4 bases from V and 4 bases from J, the junction contained 6 bases not matched to a gene. Germline CDR1 is SGHRS and CDR2 is YFSETQ. The CDR3 is 15 residues long. DNA of the CDR3: TGCGCCAGCAGCCCACGTAGCGGGGGTTACAATGAGCAGTTCTTC. This codes for CASSPRSGGYNEQFF.

In its sample, this clonotype was seen many times. The rearrangement uses TRBV6-2 or TRBV6-3 and TRBJ2-1, with D unresolved. V lost 2 bases and J 14 bases, leaving 13 bases between the germline ends. CDR3 length: 12 amino acids. Germline assignment: CDR1 MNHEY and CDR2 SVGEGT. CDR3 DNA: TGTGCCAGCAGTTACCCCCCGCTAGAAAAGTTCTTC. It codes for CASSYPPLEKFF.

This clonotype was counted only a few times. V gene TRBV20-1 combines with J gene TRBJ1-1; 10 nucleotides match TRBD1. The length of the CDR3 is 16 residues. Germline V gene data show CDR1 as DFQATT and CDR2 as SNEGSKA (reference sequence). Trimming removed 0 bases from V and 0 bases from J; junction bases left unmatched: 4. For the CDR3, the DNA is TGCAGTGCTAGAGATCGACAGGGGGCGTTGAACACTGAAGCTTTCTTT. Translated: CSARDRQGALNTEAFF.